This record concerns one T cell receptor (beta chain) sequence. Germline CDR1 reads MNHEY; CDR2 reads SMNVEV (reference sequence). V was clipped by 6 bases and J by 3 bases; unmatched bases: 12. This CDR3 region has 16 residues. The data are from a study of blood T cell repertoires in COVID-19. The table came from immunoSEQ multiplex PCR; TCRdb's copy has only in-frame clones and leaves some out. The sample includes over 30,000 clones, about 83% seen only once; the top ten take approximately 3.7%. This receptor was taken from a man aged 50 to 60 with acute or convalescent COVID-19. The sequencing input was peripheral blood. The J gene is TRBJ1-1, the V gene TRBV27; TRBD1 matches at 8 bases. This CDR3 reads CASRRTGFFGDTEAFF. The CDR3 coding sequence is TGTGCCAGCAGACGGACAGGGTTTTTCGGAGACACTGAAGCTTTCTTT.